This T cell receptor (beta chain) was sequenced during a study of blood T cell repertoires in COVID-19 (TCRdb year 2020). For the wider study: Samples from collaborators originated in the United States, Italy and Spain and spanned both the acute and convalescent phases of COVID-19. The material from the prospective study consisted of cDNA or gDNA derived from T cells, B-cell-depleted T cells, or PBMCs. The dataset comprised deeply sampled blood TCRbeta repertoires from subjects exposed to, actively infected with, or recovered from COVID-19. The repertoires were released in a freely available public database intended as a resource for research on the immune response to SARS-CoV-2. Samples came from the ongoing ImmuneRACE study (first 160 participants) plus 1,254 subjects from 6 global collaborators. A de-identified subject ID, COVID-19 status, age in years and sex were almost always included in the sample metadata. Where available, HLA class I and class II types were obtained from metadata supplied by the sample provider rather than from assay-based typing.

The immunoSEQ Assay, a bias-controlled multiplex PCR, was used to amplify TCRbeta CDR3 regions from genomic DNA. As for the authors' bioinformatics: Within the assay, amplification of reference gene primers was used to estimate how many nucleated cells each sample contained. To quantify the absolute abundance of each unique TCRbeta CDR3 rearrangement, sequence reads were collapsed and filtered. Productive Simpson clonality was computed per sample as the square root of Simpson's diversity index over productive rearrangements. TCRdb holds this immuneACCESS table with in-frame rearrangements only. Some clones are missing; in checked studies, unresolved V genes explain under half, and the rest has no known cause. That table gives V, J and clone size, and the DNA gave D and trimming. Counted in this sample were 90,000 to 120,000 clones; 70% to 85% of them appeared once. The top ten hold 2.5% to 4% of the sample.

Whole blood was collected in K2EDTA tubes by collaborating institutions according to the institutions' own protocols. For TCRbeta analysis, collaborators shipped samples in one of three forms: frozen whole blood, isolated PBMCs, or DNA extracted from either of those sample types. At the junction V is shortened by 4 bases and J by 8 bases; bases outside the gene matches: 8. From the cysteine up to the phenylalanine, the CDR3 has a length of 14 residues. Of the read, only the CDR3 DNA is kept; its 42 bases are in frame from base 1. Sequences SGHTA (CDR1) and FQGNSA (CDR2) are obtained from the germline V gene. Concerning this clone: There is no known antigen for this receptor. No much larger clonotype is one base removed from it; base qualities were not supplied.

The paper as a whole reports these results and caveats: Clinical and demographic metadata were provided uncurated, with the amount varying by source and participant.

What was sequenced was peripheral blood. The chain uses TRBV7-2 and TRBJ2-7; 10 junctional bases match TRBD2. The sequence came from a woman over 75 with active or convalescent COVID-19. The CDR3 corresponds to CASSSYITSGKQYF. The bases read TGTGCCAGCAGCTCATACATTACTAGCGGGAAGCAGTACTTC.